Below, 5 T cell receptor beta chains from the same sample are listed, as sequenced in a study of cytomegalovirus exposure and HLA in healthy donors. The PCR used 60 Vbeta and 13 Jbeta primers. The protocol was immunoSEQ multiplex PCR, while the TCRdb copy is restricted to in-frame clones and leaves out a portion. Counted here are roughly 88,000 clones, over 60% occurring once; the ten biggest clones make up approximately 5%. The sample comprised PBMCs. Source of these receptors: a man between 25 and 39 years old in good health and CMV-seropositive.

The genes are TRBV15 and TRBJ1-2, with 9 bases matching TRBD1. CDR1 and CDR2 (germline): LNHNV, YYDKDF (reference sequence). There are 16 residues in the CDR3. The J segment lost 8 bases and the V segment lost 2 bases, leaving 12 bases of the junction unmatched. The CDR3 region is CATSRYGGTGNPGYTF. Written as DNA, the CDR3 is TGTGCCACCAGCAGATACGGCGGGACAGGGAATCCGGGCTACACCTTC.

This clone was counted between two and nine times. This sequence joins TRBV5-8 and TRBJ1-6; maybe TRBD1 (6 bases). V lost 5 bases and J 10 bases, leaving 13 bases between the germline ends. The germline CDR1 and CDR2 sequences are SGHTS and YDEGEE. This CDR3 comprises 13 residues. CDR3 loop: CASSFQGKSPLHF. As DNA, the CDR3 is TGTGCCAGCAGTTTCCAGGGGAAGTCACCCCTCCACTTT.

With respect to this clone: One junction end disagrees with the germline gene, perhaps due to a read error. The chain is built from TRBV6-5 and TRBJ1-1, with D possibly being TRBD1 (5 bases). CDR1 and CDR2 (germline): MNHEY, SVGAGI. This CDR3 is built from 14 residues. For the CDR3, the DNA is TGTGCCAACAGTTACGGCAGGGATTACTCTGAAGCTTTCTTT. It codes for CANSYGRDYSEAFF.

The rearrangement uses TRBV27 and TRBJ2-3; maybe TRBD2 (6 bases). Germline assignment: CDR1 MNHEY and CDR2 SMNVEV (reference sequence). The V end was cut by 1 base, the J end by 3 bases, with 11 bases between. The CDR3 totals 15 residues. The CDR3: CASSLLGGGTDTQYF. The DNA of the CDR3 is TGTGCCAGCAGTTTATTGGGCGGAGGGACAGATACGCAGTATTTT.

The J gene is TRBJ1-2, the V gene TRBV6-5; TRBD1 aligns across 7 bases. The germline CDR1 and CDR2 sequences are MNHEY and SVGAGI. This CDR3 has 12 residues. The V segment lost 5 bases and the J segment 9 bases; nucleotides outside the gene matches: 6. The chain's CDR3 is CASSEDRVCYTF. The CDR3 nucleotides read TGTGCCAGCAGTGAAGACAGGGTCTGCTACACCTTC.